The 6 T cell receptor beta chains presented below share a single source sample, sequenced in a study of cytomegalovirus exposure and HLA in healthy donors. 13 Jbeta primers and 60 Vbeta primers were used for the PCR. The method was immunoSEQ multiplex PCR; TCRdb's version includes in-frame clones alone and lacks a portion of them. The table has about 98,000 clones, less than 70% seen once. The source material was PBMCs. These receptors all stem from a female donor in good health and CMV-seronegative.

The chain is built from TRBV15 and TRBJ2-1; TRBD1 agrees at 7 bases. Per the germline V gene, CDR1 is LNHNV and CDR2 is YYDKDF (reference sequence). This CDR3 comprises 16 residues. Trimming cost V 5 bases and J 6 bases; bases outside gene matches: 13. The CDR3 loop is CATSGTGTVAINEQFF. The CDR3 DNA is TGTGCCACCAGCGGGACCGGGACAGTAGCTATCAATGAGCAGTTCTTC.

The CDR3 nucleotides read TGTGCCAGCAGCTTACGGGGGGCCGTGGACACTGAAGCTTTCTTT. It yields the protein CASSLRGAVDTEAFF. V is TRBV7-2 and J is TRBJ1-1, with a possible D match to TRBD1 (6 bases). Germline assignment: CDR1 SGHTA and CDR2 FQGNSA. V was clipped by 2 bases and J by 3 bases, with 13 bases between them. The CDR3 runs 15 residues.

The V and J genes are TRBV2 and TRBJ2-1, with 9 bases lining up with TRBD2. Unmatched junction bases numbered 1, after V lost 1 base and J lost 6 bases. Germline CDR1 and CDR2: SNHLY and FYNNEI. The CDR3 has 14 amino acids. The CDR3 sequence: CASSEGLAVNEQFF. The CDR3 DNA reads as TGTGCCAGCAGTGAAGGACTAGCGGTCAATGAGCAGTTCTTC.

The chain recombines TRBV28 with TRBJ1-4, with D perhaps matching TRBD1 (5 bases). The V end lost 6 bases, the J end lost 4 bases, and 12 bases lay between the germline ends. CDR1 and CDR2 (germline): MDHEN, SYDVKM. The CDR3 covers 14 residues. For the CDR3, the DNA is TGTGCCAGCAGCCCAGGGTCCCTTAATGAAAAACTGTTTTTT. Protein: CASSPGSLNEKLFF.

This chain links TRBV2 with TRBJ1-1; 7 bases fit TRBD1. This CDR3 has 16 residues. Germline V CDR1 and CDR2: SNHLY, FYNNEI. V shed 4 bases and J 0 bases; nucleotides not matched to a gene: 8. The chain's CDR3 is CASSVRDSLMNTEAFF. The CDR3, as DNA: TGTGCCAGCAGTGTTAGGGACAGCCTCATGAACACTGAAGCTTTCTTT.

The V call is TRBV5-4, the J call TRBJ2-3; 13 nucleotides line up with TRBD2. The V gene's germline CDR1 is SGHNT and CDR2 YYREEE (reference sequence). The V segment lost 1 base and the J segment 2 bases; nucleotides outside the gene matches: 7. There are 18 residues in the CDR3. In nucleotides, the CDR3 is TGTGCCAGCAGCTTGCCCCTAACTAGCGGGGGGGTCACAGATACGCAGTATTTT. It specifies CASSLPLTSGGVTDTQYF.